This T cell receptor beta chain was identified in a study of cytomegalovirus exposure and HLA in healthy donors. This CDR3 comprises 16 residues. Trimming took 7 bases from V and 1 from J; bases not matched to a gene: 2. From germline, CDR1 is SNHLY and CDR2 FYNNEI. Both 60 Vbeta primers and 13 Jbeta primers went into the PCR. Clones were read by immunoSEQ multiplex PCR, and TCRdb kept only the in-frame ones, dropping some. The table has more than 130,000 clones, roughly 80% seen once. This TCR was recovered from a man between 35 and 55 years old in good health and CMV-seropositive. V usage is TRBV2 and J usage is TRBJ2-2; 14 bases line up with TRBD2. Source material: PBMCs. The CDR3, as DNA: TGTGCCAGCACCGGACTAGCGGGGGGGAACACCGGGGAGCTGTTTTTT. The encoded protein is CASTGLAGGNTGELFF.